The 24 T cell receptor beta chains in this list originate from one sample, sequenced in a study of post-analysis software for immune sequencing data. General observations from the study: Among roughly five TRBV segments more frequent in patients than controls were TRBV5-6, TRBV5-1 and TRBV20-1.

These receptors have no known antigen. Every TCR beta cDNA library bore unique molecular identifiers. In TCRdb, the PCR reads were re-called with MiXCR into one record per CDR3 protein. Among 700,000 to 800,000 distinct CDR3 sequences listed, around 27% were seen once. Sequencing was done on a sample of blood. These TCRs come from a girl aged 10-17 years with multiple sclerosis.

This clonotype was observed a single time. The gene calls are TRBV20-1 and TRBJ2-1, with 9 bases identical to TRBD1. J gave up 6 bases and V 6 bases, and 12 bases lay outside the gene matches. Germline V gives CDR1 DFQATT, CDR2 SNEGSKA (reference sequence). The CDR3 has 15 residues. CDR3 in DNA: TGCAGTGCCATGATAGGGACAGGGTGGATCAATGAGCAGTTCTTC. Translated, it gives CSAMIGTGWINEQFF.

This clonotype was seen more than once but under ten times. The J gene is TRBJ1-2, the V gene TRBV5-1; tentative D call: TRBD1 (6 bases). CDR3 length equals 14 residues. From germline, CDR1 is SGHRS and CDR2 YFSETQ. The V gene lost 0 bases and the J gene lost 8 bases, with 14 bases spanning the gap. The DNA for the CDR3 is TGCGCCAGCAGCTTGGATCAGGGGATGAGGGGCTACACCTTC. Translated: CASSLDQGMRGYTF.

This clonotype was found many times. The chain has TRBV10-3 and TRBJ2-5, with 15 bases fitting TRBD2. The germline CDR1 and CDR2 sequences are ENHRY and SYGVKD. The CDR3 sequence is 15 residues long. The V segment lost 10 bases and the J segment 5 bases; nucleotides outside the gene matches: 8. CDR3 in amino acids: CATRTSGGAGETQYF. DNA of the CDR3: TGTGCCACTAGGACTAGCGGGGGGGCCGGGGAGACCCAGTACTTC.

The genes are TRBV29-1 and TRBJ2-3; a weak D match, TRBD1 (5 bases). Trimming took 0 bases from V and 4 from J, leaving 14 bases between them. CDR1 and CDR2 from the germline V gene are SQVTM and ANQGSEA. The length of the CDR3 is 15 residues. The CDR3 DNA follows: TGCAGCGTTGAAGAGCTTATGGGGCCGGCAGATACGCAGTATTTT. This translates into CSVEELMGPADTQYF.

About this clonotype: The junction does not match germline at one end; this may be a read error. V gene TRBV6-2 or TRBV6-3 combines with J gene TRBJ2-7; a weak D match, TRBD1 (5 bases). The CDR3 covers 13 residues. Germline loops: CDR1 MNHEY, CDR2 SVGEGT. DNA of the CDR3: TGTGCCGGCAGTTACGACAGTGCCTACGAGCAGTACTTC. Protein product: CAGSYDSAYEQYF.

With regard to this clonotype: The junction differs from germline at one of its ends, possibly a read error. J is TRBJ1-2 and V is TRBV24-1; possibly TRBD1 for D (5 bases). The CDR3 sequence is 14 residues long. Looked up from germline, CDR1 is KGHDR and CDR2 is SFDVKD. The CDR3 DNA is TGTGCCACCAGTGATCCGGGACGGCGCTATGGCTGCACCTTC. Amino acid sequence: CATSDPGRRYGCTF.

The rearrangement joins TRBV15 to TRBJ1-2; TRBD1 is a possible D gene (5 bases). There are 15 residues in the CDR3. The V and J ends lost 1 base and 6 bases respectively, with 15 bases between them. Germline V gene data show CDR1 as LNHNV and CDR2 as YYDKDF (reference sequence). The CDR3 protein is CATSRAGGSRDGYTF. In DNA, the CDR3 is TGTGCCACCAGCAGAGCCGGGGGATCCCGGGATGGCTACACCTTC.

The rearrangement joins TRBV10-2 to TRBJ2-1, with 13 nucleotides matching TRBD2. The germline gives CDR1 WSHSY, CDR2 SAAADI. The CDR3 runs to 15 residues. With V trimmed by 6 bases and J by 5 bases, 4 bases remained unmatched. This CDR3 is CASRLAGGDNNEQFF. The CDR3 nucleotides are TGCGCCAGCAGACTAGCGGGAGGGGACAACAATGAGCAGTTCTTC.

This clonotype occurred a few times. The rearrangement joins TRBV10-3 to TRBJ1-1; D is ambiguous. CDR1 and CDR2 from the germline V gene are ENHRY and SYGVKD. CDR3 size: 11 residues. Trimming removed 3 bases at V and 7 bases at J, with 6 bases between. The CDR3 DNA reads TGTGCCATCAGTGAAGGGATTGAAGCTTTCTTT. Translation gives CAISEGIEAFF.

This clonotype appeared a few times. V and J are TRBV12-3 or TRBV12-4 and TRBJ2-2; TRBD2 matches 8 bases. The CDR3 has 16 amino acids. J gave up 3 bases and V 3 bases, and 6 bases lay outside the gene matches. In DNA form, the CDR3 reads TGTGCCAGCAGTTTCTTCGGGGGGGTCGACACCGGGGAGCTGTTTTTT. Protein: CASSFFGGVDTGELFF.

In its sample, this clonotype was seen a few times. The chain links TRBV20-1 to TRBJ2-7; D perhaps matches TRBD2 (5 bases). V was trimmed by 7 bases and J by 0 bases, leaving 16 bases between them. Germline assignment: CDR1 DFQATT and CDR2 SNEGSKA (reference sequence). CDR3 length: 14 residues. CDR3 amino acids: CSGWSSGDSYEQYF. CDR3 sequence (DNA): TGCAGTGGGTGGTCGAGCGGCGACTCCTACGAGCAGTACTTC.

This clonotype was picked up a small number of times. V usage is TRBV7-2 and J usage is TRBJ1-2, with 12 nucleotides matching TRBD1. V trimming: 1 base; J trimming: 7 bases; junction bases outside the gene matches: 10. Germline V gene sequence: CDR1 SGHTA, CDR2 FQGNSA. This CDR3 is built from 17 residues. CDR3 in amino acids: CASSLDREGDRGPGYTF. In DNA, the CDR3 is TGTGCCAGCAGCTTAGATCGTGAGGGGGACAGGGGGCCTGGCTACACCTTC.

The V and J genes are TRBV7-2 and TRBJ2-1; TRBD2 matches at 7 bases. The J segment lost 10 bases and the V segment lost 3 bases, leaving 9 bases of the junction unmatched. This CDR3 comprises 14 residues. Per germline, CDR1 SGHTA and CDR2 FQGNSA. CDR3 amino acids: CASSLQAPREEQFF. The CDR3 DNA reads as TGTGCCAGCAGCTTGCAGGCCCCGCGGGAGGAGCAGTTCTTC.

The CDR3 bases are TGTGCCAGCAGTTTATCGGCCGACACCGGGGAGCTGTTTTTT. Translating it yields CASSLSADTGELFF. The chain couples TRBV12-3 or TRBV12-4 to TRBJ2-2; D uncertain. V lost 2 bases, J lost 3 bases, and 7 bases lay in between. CDR3 length: 14 residues.

V and J are TRBV24-1 and TRBJ2-5; D possibly corresponds to TRBD1 (5 bases). Between the trimmed V and J ends, which lost 3 bases and 0 bases, there was a span of 10 bases. Germline V lookup: CDR1 KGHDR, CDR2 SFDVKD. This CDR3 has 15 amino acids. The CDR3 region is CATSDPDRYQETQYF. DNA for the CDR3: TGTGCCACCAGTGATCCCGACAGATACCAAGAGACCCAGTACTTC.

The gene calls are TRBV4-1 and TRBJ1-5, with a weak D call TRBD1 (6 bases). This CDR3 region has 14 residues. Per the germline V gene, CDR1 is MGHRA and CDR2 is YSYEKL. Trimming took 2 bases from V and 11 from J, leaving 16 bases between them. In DNA, the CDR3 is TGCGCCAGCAGCCAAATCCGGGGTTCAGGGGCCCAGCATTTT. Protein: CASSQIRGSGAQHF.

The chain has TRBV28 and TRBJ2-1; possibly TRBD1 for D (6 bases). The V end was cut by 5 bases, the J end by 10 bases, with 9 bases between. The CDR3 is 11 residues long. Germline V gene sequence: CDR1 MDHEN, CDR2 SYDVKM. The DNA of the CDR3 is TGTGCCAGCAGTAACAGGGCCGAGCAGTTCTTC. This translates into CASSNRAEQFF.

On this clonotype itself: A clone one base away is much larger, so this may be a read error. The chain joins TRBV5-1 to TRBJ2-5, with D perhaps TRBD1 or TRBD2 (6 bases each). The tail of the sequence fits TRBJ2-1 better, so the J call may be wrong. Germline CDR1 is SGHRS and CDR2 is YFSETQ. The CDR3 length is 12 residues. CDR3 residues: CASSHREETQFF. CDR3 sequence (DNA): TGCGCCAGCAGCCACAGGGAGGAGACCCAGTTCTTC.

V gene TRBV24-1 combines with J gene TRBJ2-5; 7 bases agree with TRBD1. J gave up 6 bases and V 5 bases, and 5 bases lay outside the gene matches. The germline V gene has CDR1 KGHDR and CDR2 SFDVKD. The CDR3 is made up of 13 amino acids. CDR3 sequence: CATSAGTVKTQYF. The CDR3 bases are TGTGCCACCAGTGCAGGGACAGTAAAGACCCAGTACTTC.

This chain joins TRBV2 and TRBJ2-3; TRBD2 matches at 12 bases. J lost 2 bases, V lost 6 bases, and 6 bases had no gene match. CDR1 is SNHLY and CDR2 is FYNNEI in the germline V gene. The CDR3 consists of 16 residues. Here the CDR3 reads CASRAGLAGSTDTQYF. CDR3 coding DNA: TGTGCCAGCAGGGCTGGACTAGCGGGGTCCACAGATACGCAGTATTTT.

In its sample, this clonotype was seen many times. The chain couples TRBV20-1 to TRBJ2-7; unclear D gene. The germline V and J ends were trimmed by 3 bases and 0 bases, with 6 bases remaining between them. The germline V gene encodes CDR1 DFQATT and CDR2 SNEGSKA (reference sequence). The CDR3 length is 12 residues. CDR3: CSASYSSYEQYF. CDR3 coding DNA: TGCAGTGCTAGTTACAGCTCCTACGAGCAGTACTTC.

The chain has TRBV3-1 and TRBJ2-3; possibly TRBD2 for D (5 bases). The CDR3 totals 18 residues. Germline values: CDR1 LGHDT, CDR2 YNNKEL (reference sequence). V lost 0 bases to trimming and J lost 4 bases, with 20 bases between them. The CDR3 region is CASSQDREFGLNADTQYF. The CDR3, as DNA: TGTGCCAGCAGCCAAGATCGGGAATTTGGACTCAACGCAGATACGCAGTATTTT.

The chain is built from TRBV27 and TRBJ2-3, with D uncertain. This CDR3 has 13 residues. Trimming removed 6 bases at V and 2 bases at J, with 9 bases between. Germline CDR1 reads MNHEY; CDR2 reads SMNVEV (reference sequence). CDR3 sequence (DNA): TGTGCCAGCAGCCCCCTCATCACAGATACGCAGTATTTT. Encoded protein: CASSPLITDTQYF.

V usage is TRBV20-1 and J usage is TRBJ1-6, with D possibly matching TRBD1 (6 bases). The V and J ends lost 2 bases and 7 bases respectively, with 9 bases between them. This CDR3 comprises 13 residues. Germline loops: CDR1 DFQATT, CDR2 SNEGSKA (reference sequence). As DNA, the CDR3 is TGCAGTGCTAGAAGGACAGCCAATTCACCCCTCCACTTT. Its translation is CSARRTANSPLHF.